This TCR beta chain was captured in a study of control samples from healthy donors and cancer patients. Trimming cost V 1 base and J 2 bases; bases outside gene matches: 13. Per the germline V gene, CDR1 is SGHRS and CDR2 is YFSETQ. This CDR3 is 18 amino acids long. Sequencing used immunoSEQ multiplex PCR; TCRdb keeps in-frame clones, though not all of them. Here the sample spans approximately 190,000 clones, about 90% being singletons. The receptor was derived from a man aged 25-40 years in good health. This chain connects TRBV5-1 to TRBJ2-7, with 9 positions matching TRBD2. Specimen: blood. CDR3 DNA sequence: TGCGCCAGCAGCTTGTCGTATTCCGCTAGCGGGGTTACCTACGAGCAGTACTTC. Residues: CASSLSYSASGVTYEQYF.